This T cell receptor beta chain was captured by sequencing in a study of CD8 T cells in Susac syndrome. Random hexamers primed reverse transcription of roughly 0.45 to 1 ug RNA. MiXCR was run by TCRdb on the immunoSEQ multiplex PCR reads, yielding one entry per CDR3 protein. The table lists some 77,000 distinct CDR3 sequences, 93% of them singletons, with about 0.52% in the top ten. The CDR3 has 11 amino acids. CDR1 and CDR2 from the germline V gene are GTSNPN and SVGIG (reference sequence). V dropped 0 bases and J dropped 4 bases, with 3 bases sitting between them. This clonotype showed up just a few times.

The sequence came from a human donor with Susac syndrome. The J gene is TRBJ2-5, the V gene TRBV30, with unresolved D. The specimen was CD4+ T cells from PBMCs. Here the CDR3 reads CAWSVPETQYF. CDR3 nucleotides: TGTGCCTGGAGTGTACCAGAGACCCAGTACTTC.